The 30 T cell receptor delta chains in this list originate from one sample, sequenced in a study of gamma-delta chains in newborns, infants, children. TCRdb redid clone calling on the reads using CATT. Here the sample spans 9,100 or so delta-chain clones, around 1.6% being singletons. Specimen: blood. The source is a child who was a newborn, infant or young child, either healthy, febrile or measles-vaccinated (not recorded which).

A note on this clone: This DNA's translation differs at residue 3 from TCRdb's protein, which comes from a much larger clone; a read error is likely, and the protein shown is translated from the DNA. The genes are TRDV2 and TRDJ1; 12 nucleotides match TRDD3. The CDR3 runs to 17 residues. Germline assignment: CDR1 GEAIGNYY and CDR2 EKD. CDR3 sequence (DNA): TGTGCCCGTGACACCGGGCTGGGGGATACGGGCACCGATAAACTCATCTTT. Translating gives CARDTGLGDTGTDKLIF.

The V and J genes are TRDV1 and TRDJ1, with 9 bases identical to TRDD3. This CDR3 has 19 amino acids. Germline V lookup: CDR1 TSWWSYY, CDR2 QGS. The V gene end was trimmed by 0 bases and the J gene end by 2 bases; junction bases not matched to a gene: 13. The DNA of the CDR3 is TGTGCTCTTGGGGAACTGACCTCTTGGGGGATAAATAGGACCGATAAACTCATCTTT. This gives the protein CALGELTSWGINRTDKLIF.

This clone was counted a few times. The rearrangement uses TRDV1 and TRDJ2; 10 bases match TRDD3. The CDR3 spans 26 residues. CDR1 TSWWSYY and CDR2 QGS come from the germline V gene. Trimming cost V 3 bases and J 0 bases; bases outside gene matches: 31. The CDR3 loop reads CALGEASYDDRWLWGIRGPLTAQLFF. CDR3 nucleotide sequence: TGTGCTCTTGGGGAGGCTTCCTACGATGATCGGTGGCTCTGGGGGATAAGGGGTCCTTTGACAGCACAACTCTTCTTT.

Details on this clone: At residue 15, the TCRdb protein departs from the DNA translation, so the protein shown here was derived from the DNA itself. The chain carries TRDV3 and TRDJ1, with 13 bases lining up with TRDD3. CDR3 length: 19 residues. Germline CDR1 reads TVYSNPD; CDR2 reads GDNSRS (reference sequence). The junction had 25 bases not matched to a gene; V was cut back by 5 bases and J by 7 bases. This CDR3 is CALRVPYMILGDTPGKLIF. The CDR3 nucleotides are TGTGCCCTTCGGGTCCCATATATGATACTGGGGGATACGCCCGGTAAACTCATCTTT.

The chain joins TRDV3 to TRDJ1, with D maybe TRDD3 (6 bases). The CDR3 loop spans 16 amino acids. CDR1 and CDR2 (germline): TVYSNPD, GDNSRS (reference sequence). With 3 bases removed from V and 0 bases from J, the gap between germline ends came to 20 bases. CDR3 nucleotide sequence: TGTGCCTTCGCCCGTTCGTACTGGGAGGACACCGATAAACTCATCTTT. Amino acid sequence: CAFARSYWEDTDKLIF.

This clone was detected only a few times. The translation of this DNA and the TCRdb protein of a much larger clone differ at residue 11, probably owing to a read error; the protein shown here is translated from the DNA. The chain joins TRDV2 to TRDJ3; 8 bases are shared with TRDD3. V lost 2 bases and J lost 2; bases outside the gene matches: 10. There are 19 residues in the CDR3. The germline gives CDR1 GEAIGNYY, CDR2 EKD. In DNA form, the CDR3 reads TGTGCCTGTGACAGAACTGGGGGCCCGAGCCCCTGGGACACCCGACAGATGTTTTTC. This gives the protein CACDRTGGPSPWDTRQMFF.

The sample holds a few counts of this clone. A single base is all that separates this from a far larger clone, so a read error is likely. The sample contains more than one DNA sequence encoding this CDR3. J is TRDJ1 and V is TRDV2, with D maybe TRDD3 (5 bases). Germline assignment: CDR1 GEAIGNYY and CDR2 EKD. The CDR3 totals 15 residues. Trimming cost V 1 base and J 1 base, with 12 bases left between them. The CDR3 region is CACDTVGIPTDKLIF. The CDR3 DNA reads TGTGCCTGTGACACGGTAGGGATCCCCACCGATAAACTCATCTTT.

This clone was seen a few times. The protein TCRdb lists belongs to a much larger clone and differs from this DNA's translation at residue 11, which points to a read error; the protein shown is made from the DNA. The gene calls are TRDV1 and TRDJ1, with D perhaps TRDD3 (6 bases). This CDR3 contains 19 residues. The ends were cut back, 0 bases at V and 1 base at J, with 21 bases in the middle. Per the germline V gene, CDR1 is TSWWSYY and CDR2 is QGS. Here the CDR3 reads CALGELGYLGWTLTDKLIF. For the CDR3, the DNA is TGTGCTCTTGGGGAACTAGGGTACCTGGGGTGGACACTCACCGATAAACTCATCTTT.

This clone has only one observation. The J gene was recorded as TRDJ3; no V gene was called; TRDD3 was called by the table and not checked on the DNA. The CDR3 contains 22 residues. CDR3 nucleotides: TGTGCTCTTGGGGAAATGATCCGTGGGAAGATGGGGGGGCCCTGGGACACCCGACAGATGTTTTTC. This translates into CALGEMIRGKMGGPWDTRQMFF.

This clone counts as medium-sized (0.01 to 0.1%). This chain uses TRDV1 with TRDJ1; 10 bases line up with TRDD3. Germline V CDR1 and CDR2: TSWWSYY, QGS. CDR3 length: 22 amino acids. Germline trimming cut 3 bases from V and 1 base from J; bases unmatched to any gene: 23. CDR3 in amino acids: CALGDQVPYPTGLGDSTDKLIF. The DNA of the CDR3 is TGTGCTCTTGGGGACCAAGTCCCCTACCCAACCGGACTGGGGGATTCCACCGATAAACTCATCTTT.

This clone occurred a few times. CDR3 protein: CALGNPLPTGGYVDKLIF. CDR3 sequence (DNA): TGTGCTCTTGGGAACCCCCTTCCTACTGGGGGATACGTCGATAAACTCATCTTT. V usage is TRDV1 and J usage is TRDJ1; 13 nucleotides line up with TRDD3. The CDR3 has 18 residues. Germline values: CDR1 TSWWSYY, CDR2 QGS. With 5 bases clipped from V and 4 bases from J, the junction kept 13 bases outside the gene matches.

This clone was seen a few times. A clone one base away is much larger, so this may be a read error. This CDR3 is also generated by other DNA sequences in the sample. This sequence joins TRDV1 and TRDJ1; 8 bases are shared with TRDD3. The CDR3 covers 19 residues. Germline V gives CDR1 TSWWSYY, CDR2 QGS. CDR3 DNA: TGTGCTCTTGGGGAGAAGCCCTACTGGGGGTTTACTTACACCGACAAACTCATCTTT. Its protein is CALGEKPYWGFTYTDKLIF.

This clone was seen a few times. TCRdb's protein and the DNA translation differ at residue 17; the protein here comes from the DNA. This chain connects TRDV1 to TRDJ1, with TRDD3 identical over 9 bases. The CDR3 spans 20 residues. The V gene end was trimmed by 0 bases and the J gene end by 1 base; junction bases not matched to a gene: 15. Germline CDR1 and CDR2: TSWWSYY and QGS. The CDR3 DNA follows: TGTGCTCTTGGGGAACTTTACCACTACGTAGCTGGGGGATTCACCGATAAACTCATCTTT. It specifies CALGELYHYVAGGFTDKLIF.

This clone qualifies as medium-sized. Other nucleotide sequences from this sample produce the same CDR3. This chain joins TRDV2 and TRDJ3; 7 positions match TRDD3. V was pared by 4 bases and J by 0 bases, with 11 bases of the junction left unmatched. From germline, CDR1 is GEAIGNYY and CDR2 EKD. This CDR3 is built from 19 residues. As DNA, the CDR3 is TGTGCCTGTGATCCCCTGGGGGCTCCCAGCTCCTGGGACACCCGACAGATGTTTTTC. This sequence encodes CACDPLGAPSSWDTRQMFF.

As concerns this clone: Being one base from a much bigger clone, this may be a read error. This chain links TRDV1 with TRDJ1, with TRDD3 matching over 10 bases. CDR3 size: 21 residues. J gave up 0 bases and V 7 bases, and 23 bases lay outside the gene matches. CDR1 and CDR2 (germline): TSWWSYY, QGS. The DNA for the CDR3 is TGTGCTCTTGAGCAAAATCCCCTCTACTGGGGGATTAACGGGTACACCGATAAACTCATCTTT. Translation: CALEQNPLYWGINGYTDKLIF.

This clone was counted a few times. The protein recorded in TCRdb matches a much larger clone and deviates from this DNA's translation at residue 14, suggesting a read error; the protein here is obtained by translating the DNA. Other DNA sequences within the sample encode an identical CDR3. The chain employs TRDV2 and TRDJ1, with 8 positions matching TRDD3. The CDR3 contains 16 residues. The germline V gene has CDR1 GEAIGNYY and CDR2 EKD. The CDR3 loop is CACDTRGIVGTDKFIF. The CDR3 DNA sequence: TGCGCCTGTGACACCCGGGGGATAGTGGGGACCGATAAATTCATCTTT.

In its sample, this clone is medium-sized (0.01 to 0.1%). CDR3 region: CALGEARLPLGDTDKLIF. CDR3 DNA: TGTGCTCTTGGGGAAGCGCGCCTCCCATTGGGGGATACCGATAAACTCATCTTT. The rearrangement links TRDV1 to TRDJ1, with 8 bases aligning to TRDD3. This CDR3 region has 18 residues. Germline V lookup: CDR1 TSWWSYY, CDR2 QGS. V shed 2 bases, J shed 2 bases, and the junction held 13 bases outside the gene matches.

In the case of this clone: TCRdb records a much larger clone's protein for this DNA, with a difference at residue 10 that likely arises from a read error; the protein given is the translation of the DNA. The genes are TRDV2 and TRDJ3, with 7 bases aligning to TRDD3. This CDR3 contains 19 residues. Germline CDR1 and CDR2: GEAIGNYY and EKD. V lost 2 bases to trimming and J lost 0 bases; unmatched junction nucleotides: 9. CDR3: CACDRALGAGSWDTRQMFF. The CDR3, as DNA: TGTGCCTGTGACAGAGCTCTGGGGGCTGGCTCCTGGGACACCCGACAGATGTTTTTC.

This clone ranks as medium-sized. This chain connects TRDV1 to TRDJ1; 10 positions agree with TRDD3. Trimming removed 5 bases from V and 2 bases from J; junction bases left unmatched: 8. This CDR3 has 16 residues. CDR1 is TSWWSYY and CDR2 is QGS in the germline V gene. CDR3 region: CALGKGVLGDTDKLIF. Written as DNA, the CDR3 is TGTGCTCTTGGGAAGGGTGTACTGGGGGATACCGATAAACTCATCTTT.

This clone showed up just a few times. The amino acid sequence in TCRdb belongs to a much larger clone and departs from this DNA's translation at residue 10, likely a sequencing read error; the sequence shown is translated from the DNA. The V and J genes are TRDV2 and TRDJ2; 12 positions match TRDD3. Germline lookup yields CDR1 GEAIGNYY and CDR2 EKD. The length of the CDR3 is 14 residues. V gave up 2 bases and J gave up 9 bases; unmatched junction bases: 3. The CDR3 DNA reads as TGTGCCTGTGACATACTGGGGGATACAACACAACTCTTCTTT. This codes for CACDILGDTTQLFF.

This clone has a handful of counts. The TCRdb protein, from a much larger clone, departs from this DNA's translation at residue 4, likely by read error; the protein shown derives from the DNA. V and J are TRDV2 and TRDJ2; 11 nucleotides line up with TRDD3. Looked up from germline, CDR1 is GEAIGNYY and CDR2 is EKD. The V segment lost 5 bases and the J segment 0 bases; nucleotides outside the gene matches: 4. The CDR3 contains 16 residues. The CDR3 reads CACGPLGDTLTAQLFF. For the CDR3, the DNA is TGTGCCTGTGGCCCACTGGGGGATACTTTGACAGCACAACTCTTCTTT.

V is TRAV29/DV5 and J is TRDJ1, with TRDD3 identical over 7 bases. V lost 0 bases to trimming and J lost 1 base; unmatched junction nucleotides: 15. The CDR3 has 18 residues. Germline V gene sequence: CDR1 NSMFDY, CDR2 ISSIKDK. The chain's CDR3 is CAASGGRFGDKRTDKLIF. The CDR3 DNA reads as TGTGCAGCAAGCGGAGGACGATTTGGGGATAAGCGCACCGATAAACTCATCTTT.

This clone was observed a handful of times. Germline and junction disagree at one end, which may indicate a read error. Other nucleotide sequences from this sample produce the same CDR3. The J gene is TRDJ2, the V gene TRDV2; maybe TRDD3 (6 bases). The CDR3 covers 14 residues. Germline values: CDR1 GEAIGNYY, CDR2 EKD. CDR3 bases: TGTGCCTGTGATACGATGGGGGTGACAGCACAACTCTTCTTC. Its translation is CACDTMGVTAQLFF.

J is TRDJ3 and V is TRDV3, with 13 positions matching TRDD3. The J gene, missing from TCRdb, was assigned here through DNA to germline matching. After removal of 2 bases from V and 2 bases from J, the junction contained 6 bases not matched to a gene. The CDR3 spans 18 residues. Germline CDR1 TVYSNPD, CDR2 GDNSRS (reference sequence). The chain's CDR3 is CAFAYWGIRTWDTRQMFF. DNA of the CDR3: TGTGCCTTTGCGTACTGGGGGATACGGACCTGGGACACCCGACAGATGTTTTTC.

The rearrangement links TRDV1 to TRDJ1; 7 positions agree with TRDD3. V lost 3 bases, J lost 5 bases, and 15 bases stayed unmatched. The germline V gene encodes CDR1 TSWWSYY and CDR2 QGS. The CDR3 is made up of 17 amino acids. The CDR3 here is CALGELDPFSGIDKLIF. CDR3 in DNA: TGTGCTCTTGGGGAGCTGGATCCCTTTTCGGGGATAGATAAACTCATCTTT.

This clone was counted only a few times. A much larger clone sits a single nucleotide away, making a read error possible. The V call is TRDV1, the J call TRDJ2, with TRDD3 identical over 12 bases. This CDR3 has 23 residues. The V gene's germline CDR1 is TSWWSYY and CDR2 QGS. The V and J ends lost 5 bases and 4 bases, in that order; junction bases with no gene match: 26. CDR3 sequence (DNA): TGTGCTCTTGGGAATCCTACAATCGGCGTGGCTGGGGGATACGCGAGGGAGACAGCACAACTCTTCTTT. As protein: CALGNPTIGVAGGYARETAQLFF.

On this clone: The protein listed by TCRdb differs at residue 9 from the translated DNA, so the DNA translation is shown. V gene TRDV2 combines with J gene TRDJ1; TRDD3 aligns across 8 bases. With V trimmed by 5 bases and J by 0 bases, 7 bases remained unmatched. Germline V gene sequence: CDR1 GEAIGNYY, CDR2 EKD. This CDR3 has 15 amino acids. The CDR3 bases are TGTGCCTGTGGGGCTGGGGGAACGCACACCGATAAACTCATCTTT. Translated: CACGAGGTHTDKLIF.

This clone came up a few times. The protein held in TCRdb is that of a much larger clone and does not match this DNA's translation at residue 12, likely because of a read error; the protein shown is translated from the DNA. The rearrangement links TRDV2 to TRDJ3, with D maybe TRDD3 (6 bases). The CDR3 spans 17 residues. Germline-derived CDR1 and CDR2 are GEAIGNYY and EKD. The CDR3 here is CACDGVLGTWDARQMFF. In DNA, the CDR3 is TGTGCCTGTGACGGCGTACTGGGCACCTGGGACGCCCGACAGATGTTTTTC.

This clone was found a few times. The genes are TRDV1 and TRDJ1; 7 nucleotides match TRDD3. V gave up 2 bases and J gave up 8 bases; unmatched junction bases: 23. CDR3 length: 19 residues. CDR1 and CDR2 from the germline V gene are TSWWSYY and QGS. The CDR3 sequence: CALGERSLPSTPLLGKLIF. CDR3 nucleotide sequence: TGTGCTCTTGGGGAAAGATCCCTACCGTCTACCCCACTACTGGGGAAACTCATCTTT.

About this clone itself: It may be a read error: a sequence one base away is much more abundant. Different DNA sequences within this sample yield the same CDR3. The chain joins TRDV2 to TRDJ3; 10 nucleotides agree with TRDD3. The germline CDR1 and CDR2 sequences are GEAIGNYY and EKD. CDR3 length: 19 amino acids. The DNA for the CDR3 is TGTGCCTGTGACACCTGGGGGATACCCCCCTCCTGGGACACCCGACAAATGTTTTTC. Protein product: CACDTWGIPPSWDTRQMFF.